The present entry profiles one T cell receptor beta chain with its context. Method: immunoSEQ multiplex PCR; TCRdb's copy keeps in-frame clones and lacks some. Here the sample spans under 100,000 clones, approximately 90% being singletons. In germline, CDR1 is KGHDR, CDR2 SFDVKD. Deletions cut 3 bases from V and 1 base from J, with 7 bases between. The CDR3 extends over 14 amino acids. The data were taken from a study of control samples from healthy donors and cancer patients. The TCR was taken from a woman in her seventies in good health. The rearrangement links TRBV24-1 to TRBJ2-3, with a weak D call TRBD1 (6 bases). Material for sequencing was blood. CDR3 sequence: CATSDRQGTDTQYF. For the CDR3, the DNA is TGTGCCACCAGTGATCGACAGGGCACAGATACGCAGTATTTT.